Below are 16 T cell receptor beta chains sequenced from a single sample in a study of post-analysis software for immune sequencing data. These receptors have no identified antigens. Whole-study findings and limits: Several TRBV segments occurring more often in patients than controls included TRBV5-6, TRBV5-1 and TRBV20-1.

Unique molecular identifiers featured in each of the TCR beta cDNA libraries. TCRdb recomputed calls from the PCR reads with MiXCR, one row per CDR3 protein. The profile shows some 690,000 distinct CDR3 sequences, roughly 27% of them singletons. Specimen: blood. The receptors were gathered from a girl under 18 with multiple sclerosis.

This clonotype was seen repeatedly, ten times or more. The chain is built from TRBV7-6 and TRBJ2-5; 9 nucleotides agree with TRBD1. Per the germline V gene, CDR1 is SGHVS and CDR2 is FNYEAQ. Trimming removed 5 bases from V and 4 bases from J; junction bases left unmatched: 8. The CDR3 length is 15 residues. The CDR3 DNA is TGTGCCAGCAGCCTATTACAGGGGGCAGGAGAGACCCAGTACTTC. Residues: CASSLLQGAGETQYF.

The rearrangement links TRBV5-1 to TRBJ1-6; tentative D call: TRBD1 (5 bases). The CDR3 runs 15 residues. Trimming cost V 4 bases and J 7 bases, with 15 bases left between them. Germline V gives CDR1 SGHRS, CDR2 YFSETQ. Written as DNA, the CDR3 is TGCGCCAGCAGCCCGAAGACAGATTCCAATTCACCCCTCCACTTT. Translation: CASSPKTDSNSPLHF.

The J gene is TRBJ2-1, the V gene TRBV25-1; D not certain. This CDR3 spans 14 amino acids. Trimming cost V 5 bases and J 3 bases, with 11 bases left between them. Germline V gene sequence: CDR1 MGHDK, CDR2 SYGVNS. CDR3 DNA: TGTGCCAGCAGTCCCGCGGTAGTCTACAATGAGCAGTTCTTC. As protein: CASSPAVVYNEQFF.

The chain employs TRBV5-1 and TRBJ2-5; the D is unclear. Germline V gives CDR1 SGHRS, CDR2 YFSETQ. V gave up 0 bases and J gave up 7 bases, with 10 bases separating them. There are 13 residues in the CDR3. The CDR3 region has the DNA TGCGCCAGCAGCTTGGAGCAGGAAGGGACCCAGTACTTC. Translating gives CASSLEQEGTQYF. Full variable domain (remainder filled in from reference TRBV5-1 and TRBJ2-5): KAGVTQTPRYLIKTRGQQVTLSCSPISGHRSVSWYQQTPGQGLQFLFEYFSETQRNKGNFPGRFSGRQFSNSRSEMNVSTLELGDSALYLCASSLEQEGTQYFGPGTRLLVL.

The chain has TRBV2 and TRBJ2-3; D remains ambiguous. V lost 7 bases to trimming and J lost 2 bases, with 16 bases between them. The germline gives CDR1 SNHLY, CDR2 FYNNEI. The CDR3 has 15 residues. This CDR3 is CASTARPQHTDTQYF. DNA for the CDR3: TGTGCCAGCACGGCGCGGCCCCAGCACACAGATACGCAGTATTTT.

This clonotype was seen only a few times. The J gene is TRBJ1-6, the V gene TRBV3-1, with 9 bases identical to TRBD1. Germline V lookup: CDR1 LGHDT, CDR2 YNNKEL (reference sequence). V lost 1 base and J lost 10; bases outside the gene matches: 5. The CDR3 is made up of 15 amino acids. The CDR3 nucleotides read TGTGCCAGCAGCCAAGGGACAGGGGTTAAATCACCCCTCCACTTT. Translation gives CASSQGTGVKSPLHF.

The J gene is TRBJ2-5, the V gene TRBV5-1; TRBD2 matches 9 bases. Unmatched junction bases numbered 7, after V lost 0 bases and J lost 7 bases. The CDR3 length is 15 residues. Germline V CDR1 and CDR2: SGHRS, YFSETQ. CDR3 DNA: TGCGCCAGCAGCTTGGCCCCTAGCGGGAAGGGGACCCAGTACTTC. Amino acid sequence: CASSLAPSGKGTQYF.

As to this clonotype: A much bigger clone sits one base away, suggesting this may be a read error. This CDR3 is missing its conserved last phenylalanine or tryptophan, likely due to a read error. The chain is built from TRBV6-6 and TRBJ2-5; TRBD1 is a possible D gene (6 bases). Germline values: CDR1 MNHNY, CDR2 SVGAGI (reference sequence). This CDR3 has 14 residues. Trimming left V 7 bases short and J 7 bases short, with 19 bases between. The CDR3 protein is CASNEFPGVGTQYL. CDR3 bases: TGTGCCAGCAACGAGTTTCCAGGGGTGGGGACCCAGTACTTA.

A word on this clonotype: One junction end disagrees with the germline gene, perhaps due to a read error. This chain links TRBV11-2 with TRBJ2-7; D is tentatively TRBD1 or TRBD2 (6 bases each). The CDR3 length is 18 residues. Per the germline V gene, CDR1 is SGHAT and CDR2 is FQNNGV. The CDR3 reads CAGSSLGGGLGRPYEQYF. In DNA form, the CDR3 reads TGTGCCGGCAGCTCCCTCGGAGGGGGGCTTGGGAGACCCTACGAGCAGTACTTC.

In this sample, this clonotype turned up a few times. The chain combines TRBV6-2 or TRBV6-3 with TRBJ2-1; D call uncertain. V was cut by 4 bases and J by 7 bases, with 8 bases left in between. Per germline, CDR1 MNHEY and CDR2 SVGEGT. The CDR3 totals 12 residues. For the CDR3, the DNA is TGTGCCAGCAGTTCCGTCGGAAATGAGCAGTTCTTC. As protein: CASSSVGNEQFF.

This clonotype occurred a few times. The chain carries TRBV11-2 and TRBJ1-4; 9 bases match TRBD1. The CDR3 has 15 residues. V shed 5 bases, J shed 8 bases, and the junction held 9 bases outside the gene matches. CDR1 and CDR2 from the germline V gene are SGHAT and FQNNGV. The CDR3 region is CASSGRRDRAEKLFF. The CDR3 DNA reads as TGTGCCAGCAGCGGCCGCCGGGACAGGGCAGAAAAACTGTTTTTT.

This clonotype came up a few times. This chain connects TRBV27 to TRBJ2-3; TRBD2 matches 8 bases. The CDR3 extends over 18 amino acids. Germline V gene data show CDR1 as MNHEY and CDR2 as SMNVEV (reference sequence). The junction had 11 bases not matched to a gene; V was cut back by 3 bases and J by 0 bases. CDR3 region: CASSLVAGGLSSTDTQYF. CDR3 nucleotides: TGTGCCAGCAGTTTGGTGGCGGGGGGACTCTCTAGCACAGATACGCAGTATTTT.

A note on this clonotype: A single base separates this from a much larger clone, so it may be a read error. The chain links TRBV6-1 to TRBJ2-7; 8 nucleotides line up with TRBD1. The CDR3 runs 15 residues. The V gene end was trimmed by 3 bases and the J gene end by 6 bases; junction bases not matched to a gene: 10. From germline, CDR1 is MNHNS and CDR2 SASEGT. The CDR3 DNA follows: TGTGCCAGCAGTGAGGTCGGACAGGGTTGTAGCGAGCAGTACTTC. This codes for CASSEVGQGCSEQYF.

J is TRBJ1-1 and V is TRBV4-2; 9 bases agree with TRBD1. The CDR3 runs to 16 residues. The germline CDR1 and CDR2 sequences are LGHNA and YNFKEQ. J lost 1 base, V lost 5 bases, and 8 bases had no gene match. The CDR3 loop reads CASSSARTGANTEAFF. As DNA, the CDR3 is TGTGCCAGCAGCTCAGCCCGGACAGGGGCGAACACTGAAGCTTTCTTT.

This sequence joins TRBV10-3 and TRBJ1-5, with 7 bases lining up with TRBD1. Trimming removed 10 bases from V and 2 bases from J; junction bases left unmatched: 5. This CDR3 spans 13 amino acids. CDR1 and CDR2 (germline): ENHRY, SYGVKD. The CDR3 DNA reads TGTGCCACCAAAACAGGGGGCAATCAGCCCCAGCATTTT. Residues: CATKTGGNQPQHF.

This sequence joins TRBV27 and TRBJ1-1; D is possibly TRBD1 (5 bases). There are 13 residues in the CDR3. The V end was cut by 0 bases, the J end by 10 bases, with 12 bases between. Germline loops: CDR1 MNHEY, CDR2 SMNVEV (reference sequence). CDR3: CASSLSGGRAAFF. In DNA, the CDR3 is TGTGCCAGCAGTTTATCGGGGGGGAGAGCAGCTTTCTTT.